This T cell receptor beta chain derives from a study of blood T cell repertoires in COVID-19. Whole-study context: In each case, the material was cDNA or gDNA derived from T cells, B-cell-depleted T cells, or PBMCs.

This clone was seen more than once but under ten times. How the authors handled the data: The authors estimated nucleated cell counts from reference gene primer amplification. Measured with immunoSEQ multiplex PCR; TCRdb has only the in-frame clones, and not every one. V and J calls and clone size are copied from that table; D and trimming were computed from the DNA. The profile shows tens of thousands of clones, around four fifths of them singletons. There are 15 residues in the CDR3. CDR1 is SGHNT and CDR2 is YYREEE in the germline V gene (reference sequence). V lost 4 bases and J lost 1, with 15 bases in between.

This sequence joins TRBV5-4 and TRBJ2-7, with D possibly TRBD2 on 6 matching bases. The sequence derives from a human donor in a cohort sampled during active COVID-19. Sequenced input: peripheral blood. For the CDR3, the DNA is TGTGCCAGCAGCCTAGCCGGGACTTTATCCTACGAGCAGTACTTC. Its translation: CASSLAGTLSYEQYF.